A selection of T cell receptor beta chains follows, all from one sample in a study of cytomegalovirus exposure and HLA in healthy donors. Produced via immunoSEQ multiplex PCR; TCRdb's table is partial and in-frame only. The sample carries over 150,000 clones, approximately 81% recorded once. Input material: PBMCs. The receptors derive from a woman aged 25 to 39 in good health and CMV-seronegative. Each CDR3 is given with its conserved first and last residue. A D gene is named only where the DNA matches it firmly.

v_call	d_call	j_call	cdr3_nt	cdr3_aa
TRBV30	TRBD2	TRBJ2-1	TGTGCCGGTGGCCGGCTAGCGGGAGGCAATGAGCAGTTCTTC	CAGGRLAGGNEQFF
TRBV15	TRBD1	TRBJ1-5	TGTGCCACCAGCAGAGATCTACTAGGACAGGGAGGGAGCAATCAGCCCCAGCATTTT	CATSRDLLGQGGSNQPQHF
TRBV5-6	.	TRBJ1-2	TGTGCCAGCAGCCTCGCAGACTATGGCTACACCTTC	CASSLADYGYTF
TRBV25-1	.	TRBJ1-2	TGTGCCAGCAGCCGGGAGTATAACTATGGCTACACCTTC	CASSREYNYGYTF
TRBV18	.	TRBJ1-5	TGTGCCAGCTCACCAAATGGGGCAGGGTATAGCAATCAGCCCCAGCATTTT	CASSPNGAGYSNQPQHF
TRBV27	TRBD1	TRBJ2-7	TGTGCCAGCAGCACCCGGGACAGGGGGTGGTACGAGCAGTACTTC	CASSTRDRGWYEQYF
TRBV2	.	TRBJ1-1	TGTGCCAGCATGATACAGGAATTGAACACTGAAGCTTTCTTT	CASMIQELNTEAFF
TRBV5-6	.	TRBJ1-3	TGTGCCAGCAGCCCTGGGTCCGGGTCTGGAAACACCATATATTTT	CASSPGSGSGNTIYF
TRBV7-3	.	TRBJ2-2	TGTGCCAGCAGCTTGGGACACTACACCGGGGAGCTGTTTTTT	CASSLGHYTGELFF
TRBV7-6	.	TRBJ2-2	TGTGCCAGCAGCTTAGAAGTTCTGGAGCTGAACACCGGGGAGCTGTTTTTT	CASSLEVLELNTGELFF
TRBV9	.	TRBJ1-4	TGTGCCAGCACAACGGGTTGGACTAATGAAAAACTGTTTTTT	CASTTGWTNEKLFF
TRBV18	.	TRBJ2-1	TGTGCCAGCTCACCCCAGATCCCAAGCTCCTACAATGAGCAGTTCTTC	CASSPQIPSSYNEQFF
TRBV19	.	TRBJ2-3	TGTGCCAGTAGTACGATAGGGGCAGATACGCAGTATTTT	CASSTIGADTQYF
TRBV25-1	TRBD2	TRBJ2-1	TGTGCCAGCAGTGCGCCCCGGACTAGCGTTCACAATGAGCAGTTCTTC	CASSAPRTSVHNEQFF
TRBV2	TRBD1	TRBJ1-2	TGTGCCAGCACGTGGGGTGGGACAGAAGCCAGGTATGGCTACACCTTC	CASTWGGTEARYGYTF